This entry lists 8 T cell receptor beta chains sequenced from one sample in a study of chemoradiotherapy in HPV16-positive cancers (dated by TCRdb to the early 2020s). Library preparation was by the immunoSEQ multiplex PCR assay. Sourced from immuneACCESS, this table was stored by TCRdb with only in-frame sequences that have V and J called. A share of the clones is absent; for the studies checked, an unresolved V gene accounts for under half, and the remainder has no known explanation. A total of 5,500 to 6,500 clones appear in this sample, around 88% of them only once. 25% to 30% of the sample lies in the top ten. The source material was blood, sampled from a patient who underwent chemoradiotherapy. The receptors were sampled from a human donor with HPV-associated anogenital cancer.

The V call is TRBV5-1, the J call TRBJ1-1; 12 bases match TRBD1. Germline loops: CDR1 SGHRS, CDR2 YFSETQ. The trim removed 0 bases at V and 5 bases at J, leaving 8 bases unmatched. The CDR3 runs to 17 residues. The CDR3 sequence: CASSLAPGQGAETEAFF. The CDR3 DNA sequence: TGCGCCAGCAGCTTGGCCCCGGGACAGGGGGCAGAGACTGAAGCTTTCTTT.

The V call is TRBV7-9, the J call TRBJ2-7; D unresolved. The V end was cut by 1 base, the J end by 2 bases, with 3 bases between. Per the germline V gene, CDR1 is SEHNR and CDR2 is FQNEAQ (reference sequence). CDR3 length equals 12 residues. The CDR3 nucleotides are TGTGCCAGCAGCTTAGGGACCTACGAGCAGTACTTC. Its translation is CASSLGTYEQYF.

The chain uses TRBV6-5 and TRBJ1-2; the D gene is possibly TRBD1 (5 bases). This CDR3 is built from 14 residues. V lost 2 bases and J 4 bases, leaving 11 bases between the germline ends. Germline V lookup: CDR1 MNHEY, CDR2 SVGAGI. DNA for the CDR3: TGTGCCAGCAGTTACAGGGGTGGTAGCTATGGCTACACCTTC. It yields the protein CASSYRGGSYGYTF.

The chain recombines TRBV30 with TRBJ1-6; TRBD1 matches 10 bases. This CDR3 contains 14 residues. Germline V lookup: CDR1 GTSNPN, CDR2 SVGIG (reference sequence). The ends lost 0 bases at V and 14 bases at J; junction bases unmatched: 7. As DNA, the CDR3 is TGTGCCTGGAGTGTTGGGGGGGACAGGGGCACCCTCCACTTT. Translated: CAWSVGGDRGTLHF.

As concerns this clone: The junction departs from germline at one end; a sequencing error may be responsible. J is TRBJ2-4 and V is TRBV19; TRBD1 aligns across 8 bases. In germline, CDR1 is LNHDA, CDR2 SQIVND (reference sequence). This CDR3 comprises 12 residues. CDR3 sequence reads: CASSIENRGLHF. CDR3 nucleotide sequence: TGTGCCAGTAGTATAGAGAACAGGGGGTTGCACTTC.

The chain combines TRBV6-1 with TRBJ2-3, with D unresolved. Per the germline V gene, CDR1 is MNHNS and CDR2 is SASEGT. V was cut by 4 bases and J by 0 bases, with 20 bases left in between. CDR3 length equals 18 residues. CDR3 coding DNA: TGTGCCAGCAGTGGGTGGGTCCCAGGTTCGCCTAGCACAGATACGCAGTATTTT. It codes for CASSGWVPGSPSTDTQYF.

The V gene is TRBV6-5, the J gene TRBJ1-4; 7 bases are shared with TRBD1. The germline CDR1 and CDR2 sequences are MNHEY and SVGAGI. Losses at the gene ends were 6 bases for V and 5 bases for J; bases not matched to a gene: 9. This CDR3 contains 15 residues. DNA for the CDR3: TGTGCCAGCAGCCGTAGCGGGACAGTCAATGAAAAACTGTTTTTT. Translated, it gives CASSRSGTVNEKLFF.

The gene calls are TRBV18 and TRBJ1-1, with D uncertain. Trimming cost V 6 bases and J 2 bases, with 13 bases left between them. Germline assignment: CDR1 KGHSH and CDR2 LQKENI. The CDR3 is 14 residues long. CDR3 amino acids: CASSTEVFNTEAFF. The CDR3 nucleotides read TGTGCCAGCTCTACGGAGGTTTTCAACACTGAAGCTTTCTTT.